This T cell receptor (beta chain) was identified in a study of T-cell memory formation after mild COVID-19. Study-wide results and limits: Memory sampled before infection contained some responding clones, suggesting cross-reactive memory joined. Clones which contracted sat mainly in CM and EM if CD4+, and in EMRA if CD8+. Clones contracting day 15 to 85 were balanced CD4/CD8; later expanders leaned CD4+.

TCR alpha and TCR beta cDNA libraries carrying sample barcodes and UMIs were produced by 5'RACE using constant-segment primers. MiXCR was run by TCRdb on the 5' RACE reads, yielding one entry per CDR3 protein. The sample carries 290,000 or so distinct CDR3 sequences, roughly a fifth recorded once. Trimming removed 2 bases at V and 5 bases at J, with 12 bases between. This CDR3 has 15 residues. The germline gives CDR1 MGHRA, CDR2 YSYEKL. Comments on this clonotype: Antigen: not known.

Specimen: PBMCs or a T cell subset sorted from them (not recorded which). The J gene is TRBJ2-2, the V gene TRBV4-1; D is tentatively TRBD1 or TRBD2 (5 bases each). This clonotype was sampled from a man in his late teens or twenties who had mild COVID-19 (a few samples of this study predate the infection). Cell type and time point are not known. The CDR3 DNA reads TGCGCCAGCAGCCAACACCATGGGGGAACCGGGGAGCTGTTTTTT. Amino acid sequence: CASSQHHGGTGELFF.